This T cell receptor beta chain was sequenced for a study of T-cell reconstitution after alpha-beta-depleted transplantation in children. This clonotype showed up many times. Researchers prepared the TCRbeta library using unique molecular identifiers, the study reports. Using its own MiXCR run on the PCR reads, TCRdb lists one record per CDR3 protein. Among about 230,000 distinct CDR3 sequences, around 9.7% were seen once, and the ten largest hold less than 6%. J gave up 2 bases and V 6 bases, and 12 bases lay outside the gene matches. This CDR3 is built from 17 residues. Germline loops: CDR1 MNHEY, CDR2 SVGAGI.

Sequenced material: PBMCs from the stem cell graft donor, taken from the stem cell graft. The source of this sequence is a human donor who donated a stem cell graft to a child with SCID. The chain carries TRBV6-5 and TRBJ1-5, with 8 bases aligning to TRBD1. The CDR3 is CASSSGQGAPGNQPQHF. The CDR3 nucleotides read TGTGCCAGCAGCTCGGGGCAGGGGGCTCCGGGCAATCAGCCCCAGCATTTT.